These 21 T cell receptor beta chains came from one sample sequenced in a study of blood T cell repertoires in COVID-19. Sequencing used immunoSEQ multiplex PCR; TCRdb keeps in-frame clones, though not all of them. The table has about 240,000 clones, more than 75% seen once; the top ten hold about an eighth. Specimen: peripheral blood. The receptors were sampled from a woman aged 55 to 70 with active or convalescent COVID-19.

V gene TRBV5-1 combines with J gene TRBJ2-3; TRBD2 is a possible D gene (6 bases). There are 15 residues in the CDR3. V was clipped by 2 bases and J by 4 bases, with 14 bases between them. Germline V gives CDR1 SGHRS, CDR2 YFSETQ. CDR3: CASSLRRGGSDTQYF. Here the CDR3 DNA reads TGCGCCAGCAGCTTAAGGCGGGGTGGGTCAGATACGCAGTATTTT.

As regards this clone: Other DNA sequences in the sample encode the same CDR3. The gene calls are TRBV7-9 and TRBJ2-5, with a weak D call TRBD1 (6 bases). The length of the CDR3 is 14 residues. CDR1 SEHNR and CDR2 FQNEAQ come from the germline V gene (reference sequence). The V end lost 0 bases, the J end lost 4 bases, and 9 bases lay between the germline ends. CDR3 sequence reads: CASSLAGGGETQYF. In DNA, the CDR3 is TGTGCCAGCAGCTTAGCAGGGGGTGGAGAGACCCAGTACTTC.

The chain recombines TRBV11-1 with TRBJ1-6; 9 nucleotides line up with TRBD1. Germline V gives CDR1 SGHAT, CDR2 FQDESV (reference sequence). The length of the CDR3 is 15 residues. The trim removed 6 bases at V and 7 bases at J, leaving 7 bases unmatched. Written as DNA, the CDR3 is TGTGCCAGCAGAGCGGAACAGGGGGCGAATTCACCCCTCCACTTT. Translation: CASRAEQGANSPLHF.

The gene calls are TRBV6-2 or TRBV6-3 and TRBJ1-1; 9 bases match TRBD1. Trimming at V came to 5 bases and at J to 1 base, leaving 5 bases not matched to a gene. The CDR3 has 15 amino acids. The germline CDR1 and CDR2 sequences are MNHEY and SVGEGT. CDR3 nucleotides: TGTGCCAGCAGTCTACAGGGGGCGTCGAACACTGAAGCTTTCTTT. Translation: CASSLQGASNTEAFF.

V gene TRBV19 combines with J gene TRBJ2-3; TRBD2 is a possible D gene (7 bases). This CDR3 is 15 amino acids long. Trimming shortened V by 6 bases and J by 2 bases, and 15 bases separated the two germline ends. Per germline, CDR1 LNHDA and CDR2 SQIVND (reference sequence). The chain's CDR3 is CASSRGGAITDTQYF. The CDR3 nucleotides read TGTGCCAGTAGCAGAGGGGGGGCGATCACAGATACGCAGTATTTT.

The chain joins TRBV11-1 to TRBJ2-1, with a weak D call TRBD2 (6 bases). Germline V gives CDR1 SGHAT, CDR2 FQDESV (reference sequence). This CDR3 has 16 amino acids. Trimming took off 2 bases at V and 0 bases at J, with 11 bases between the two ends. The CDR3 DNA reads TGTGCCAGCAGCTTAATGGGACTGAGCTCCTACAATGAGCAGTTCTTC. Translation gives CASSLMGLSSYNEQFF.

The V and J genes are TRBV6-5 and TRBJ2-7, with TRBD1 matching over 8 bases. Germline V gene data show CDR1 as MNHEY and CDR2 as SVGAGI. The CDR3 length is 14 residues. Losses at the gene ends were 8 bases for V and 5 bases for J; bases not matched to a gene: 11. CDR3 in amino acids: CASGGRGLFNEQYF. CDR3 in DNA: TGTGCCAGCGGGGGCAGGGGGCTGTTTAACGAGCAGTACTTC.

V usage is TRBV7-2 and J usage is TRBJ1-4; perhaps TRBD1 as D (5 bases). The CDR3 sequence is 16 residues long. With 0 bases removed from V and 8 bases from J, the gap between germline ends came to 16 bases. Germline V gene sequence: CDR1 SGHTA, CDR2 FQGNSA. CDR3 region: CASSLAQLGRGEKLFF. For the CDR3, the DNA is TGTGCCAGCAGCTTAGCGCAACTGGGGCGGGGGGAAAAACTGTTTTTT.

V is TRBV18 and J is TRBJ2-5; TRBD2 aligns across 7 bases. Germline trimming cut 0 bases from V and 0 bases from J; bases unmatched to any gene: 4. Germline V gene data show CDR1 as KGHSH and CDR2 as LQKENI. The CDR3 is made up of 16 amino acids. The CDR3 DNA is TGTGCCAGCTCACCACCCCGGGGAGGGTACCAAGAGACCCAGTACTTC. It translates to CASSPPRGGYQETQYF.

The DNA for the CDR3 is TGTGCCAGCAGTCCAGGGACAGGGTGGGGGAGCACCTATGGCTACACCTTC. Residues: CASSPGTGWGSTYGYTF. This chain links TRBV6-6 with TRBJ1-2, with TRBD1 identical over 9 bases. Germline values: CDR1 MNHNY, CDR2 SVGAGI (reference sequence). Losses at the gene ends were 5 bases for V and 4 bases for J; bases not matched to a gene: 14. The CDR3 loop spans 17 amino acids.

The genes are TRBV6-5 and TRBJ2-2; a possible D gene is TRBD2 (6 bases). V lost 7 bases and J 2 bases, leaving 14 bases between the germline ends. The CDR3 totals 15 residues. Germline V gene data show CDR1 as MNHEY and CDR2 as SVGAGI. This CDR3 is CASTPAEGNTGELFF. The CDR3 coding sequence is TGTGCCAGCACCCCGGCGGAGGGCAACACCGGGGAGCTGTTTTTT.

This clone appeared a single time. The gene calls are TRBV30 and TRBJ2-7; 8 bases fit TRBD1. Unmatched junction bases numbered 8, after V lost 0 bases and J lost 4 bases. CDR1 GTSNPN and CDR2 SVGIG come from the germline V gene (reference sequence). This CDR3 region has 15 residues. This CDR3 is CAWSVPAGGRYEQYF. The CDR3 DNA sequence: TGTGCCTGGAGTGTACCGGCAGGGGGCAGGTACGAGCAGTACTTC.

This chain links TRBV19 with TRBJ2-1; no clear D gene. CDR1 is LNHDA, CDR2 SQIVND, per germline (reference sequence). This CDR3 is 17 amino acids long. V shed 0 bases and J shed 5 bases, with 17 bases lying between them. The CDR3, as DNA: TGTGCCAGTAGTATAGAAGGCAGGCCCACTTTTGACAATGAGCAGTTCTTC. Its translation is CASSIEGRPTFDNEQFF.

This clone showed up just once. This chain joins TRBV5-1 and TRBJ1-2, with a possible D match to TRBD1 (6 bases). Per the germline V gene, CDR1 is SGHRS and CDR2 is YFSETQ. The CDR3 runs to 15 residues. V was shortened by 5 bases and J by 0 bases, with 14 bases between the two germline ends. CDR3 coding DNA: TGCGCCAGCAGTCCCGGGACACTCACTAACTATGGCTACACCTTC. As protein: CASSPGTLTNYGYTF.

This sequence joins TRBV7-9 and TRBJ1-2, with TRBD1 matching over 9 bases. This CDR3 region has 15 residues. Germline-derived CDR1 and CDR2 are SEHNR and FQNEAQ (reference sequence). The V segment lost 3 bases and the J segment 8 bases; nucleotides outside the gene matches: 10. CDR3 coding DNA: TGTGCCAGCAGCTTCCCCGGACAGGGGAGCGACGGCTACACCTTC. Encoded protein: CASSFPGQGSDGYTF.

The rearrangement uses TRBV14 and TRBJ2-3; perhaps TRBD1 as D (6 bases). Trimming cost V 4 bases and J 0 bases, with 17 bases left between them. There are 17 residues in the CDR3. The germline V gene has CDR1 SGHDN and CDR2 FVKESK. The CDR3 reads CASSLWRTASSTDTQYF. For the CDR3, the DNA is TGTGCCAGCAGCCTATGGAGGACAGCCTCTAGCACAGATACGCAGTATTTT.

This chain joins TRBV3-1 (or the pseudogene TRBV3-2) and TRBJ1-2; the D is unclear. Germline assignment: CDR1 LGHDT and CDR2 YNNKEL (reference sequence). Trimming took 4 bases from V and 4 from J, leaving 10 bases between them. The CDR3 runs to 13 residues. The chain's CDR3 is CASSPLRGYGYTF. CDR3 sequence (DNA): TGTGCCAGCAGCCCCCTGCGGGGCTATGGCTACACCTTC.

The chain is built from TRBV29-1 and TRBJ1-6; 8 bases line up with TRBD1. V lost 7 bases to trimming and J lost 6 bases; unmatched junction nucleotides: 8. CDR1 and CDR2 (germline): SQVTM, ANQGSEA. This CDR3 has 14 residues. The CDR3 reads CSAQTGEVNSPLHF. The CDR3 DNA reads TGCAGCGCCCAGACAGGGGAAGTTAATTCACCCCTCCACTTT.

The chain carries TRBV19 and TRBJ1-2; tentatively, D is TRBD1 (5 bases). This CDR3 is 15 amino acids long. V lost 5 bases to trimming and J lost 0 bases, with 13 bases between them. The germline CDR1 and CDR2 sequences are LNHDA and SQIVND (reference sequence). CDR3 region: CASSPGRGANYGYTF. DNA for the CDR3: TGTGCCAGTAGTCCAGGGAGGGGAGCTAACTATGGCTACACCTTC.

The CDR3 region is CASRFSTEAFF. In nucleotides, the CDR3 is TGTGCCAGCAGGTTCAGCACTGAAGCTTTCTTT. The chain recombines TRBV12-3 or TRBV12-4 with TRBJ1-1, with D unclear. This CDR3 has 11 residues. Trimming removed 6 bases at V and 4 bases at J, with 6 bases between.

The rearrangement links TRBV12-5 to TRBJ1-2; 9 bases are shared with TRBD1. V shed 4 bases and J 7 bases; nucleotides not matched to a gene: 13. Germline values: CDR1 LGHNT, CDR2 FRNRAP. The CDR3 is 16 amino acids. In nucleotides, the CDR3 is TGTGCTAGTGGTTGGACAGGGGACCCGTCCTATTCTGGCTACACCTTC. It translates to CASGWTGDPSYSGYTF. The variable domain in full, completed from reference TRBV12-5 and TRBJ1-2, reads DARVTQTPRHKVTEMGQEVTMRCQPILGHNTVFWYRQTMMQGLELLAYFRNRAPLDDSGMPKDRFSAEMPDATLATLKIQPSEPRDSAVYFCASGWTGDPSYSGYTFGSGTRLTVV.